This is a list of T cell receptor beta chains from one sample in a study of monozygotic twins with cystic fibrosis. Repertoires were generated with immunoSEQ multiplex PCR, while TCRdb's copy carries only in-frame clones and drops some. The sample carries about 32,000 clones, approximately 92% recorded once. The sample taken for sequencing was blood. These receptors all stem from a girl between 2 and 10 years old with cystic fibrosis. Both conserved end residues are part of each CDR3. Fields, in order: J gene, V gene, clone size, D gene, CDR3 protein, CDR3 DNA. D genes are given only for firm matches. A row's size may be missing; if present it is once, few, many or a size class.

j_gene: TRBJ1-5; v_gene: TRBV6-6; abundance: -; d_gene: -; CDR3aa: CASSSGFEDQPQHF; CDR3nt: TGTGCCAGCAGTTCGGGGTTTGAGGATCAGCCCCAGCATTTT
j_gene: TRBJ2-3; v_gene: TRBV19; abundance: -; d_gene: -; CDR3aa: CASIPGGGRLGTDTQYF; CDR3nt: TGTGCCAGTATTCCCGGCGGGGGCCGCCTTGGCACAGATACGCAGTATTTT
j_gene: TRBJ1-5; v_gene: TRBV2; abundance: -; d_gene: -; CDR3aa: CASSPFKGGAPQHF; CDR3nt: TGTGCCAGCAGTCCTTTCAAAGGAGGGGCGCCCCAGCATTTT
j_gene: TRBJ2-2; v_gene: TRBV18; abundance: -; d_gene: TRBD1; CDR3aa: CASPSGGQGMGGELFF; CDR3nt: TGTGCCAGCCCCTCAGGGGGACAGGGGATGGGCGGGGAGCTGTTTTTT
j_gene: TRBJ2-5; v_gene: TRBV18; abundance: -; d_gene: TRBD1; CDR3aa: CASSPWDRGKETQYF; CDR3nt: TGTGCCAGCTCACCATGGGACAGGGGGAAGGAGACCCAGTACTTC
j_gene: TRBJ1-5; v_gene: TRBV18; abundance: -; d_gene: -; CDR3aa: CASSPEHLQPQHF; CDR3nt: TGTGCCAGCTCACCAGAACACCTTCAGCCCCAGCATTTT
j_gene: TRBJ1-3; v_gene: TRBV7-6; abundance: -; d_gene: -; CDR3aa: CASSLVTEASGNTIYF; CDR3nt: TGTGCCAGCAGCTTAGTGACAGAAGCTTCTGGAAACACCATATATTTT
j_gene: TRBJ1-2; v_gene: TRBV19; abundance: -; d_gene: TRBD1; CDR3aa: CASSIWDRDGYTF; CDR3nt: TGTGCCAGTAGTATTTGGGACAGGGATGGCTACACCTTC
j_gene: TRBJ1-5; v_gene: TRBV7-8; abundance: -; d_gene: TRBD1; CDR3aa: CASSGGQGNQPQHF; CDR3nt: TGTGCCAGCAGCGGGGGACAGGGCAATCAGCCCCAGCATTTT
j_gene: TRBJ2-1; v_gene: TRBV5-1; abundance: -; d_gene: -; CDR3aa: CASSPSHGNEQFF; CDR3nt: TGCGCCAGCAGCCCATCCCATGGAAATGAGCAGTTCTTC
j_gene: TRBJ2-1; v_gene: TRBV5-6; abundance: -; d_gene: -; CDR3aa: CASRPSSASYNEQFF; CDR3nt: TGTGCCAGCAGACCCTCTAGTGCCTCCTACAATGAGCAGTTCTTC
j_gene: TRBJ2-1; v_gene: TRBV7-8; abundance: -; d_gene: TRBD1; CDR3aa: CASSSGTDYNEQFF; CDR3nt: TGTGCCAGCAGCTCCGGGACAGACTACAATGAGCAGTTCTTC
j_gene: TRBJ2-7; v_gene: TRBV6-1; abundance: -; d_gene: TRBD1; CDR3aa: CASSWDSLSYEQYF; CDR3nt: TGTGCCAGCAGCTGGGACAGCCTCTCCTACGAGCAGTACTTC
j_gene: TRBJ1-1; v_gene: TRBV29-1; abundance: -; d_gene: -; CDR3aa: CGIKPPNRQSNTEAFF; CDR3nt: TGCGGAATCAAGCCCCCCAATAGACAGTCGAACACTGAAGCTTTCTTT
j_gene: TRBJ2-3; v_gene: TRBV9; abundance: -; d_gene: -; CDR3aa: CASSVQSSVDTQYF; CDR3nt: TGTGCCAGCAGCGTACAATCTAGCGTAGATACGCAGTATTTT
j_gene: TRBJ2-1; v_gene: TRBV5-6; abundance: -; d_gene: -; CDR3aa: CASSLRSRGSSYNEQFF; CDR3nt: TGTGCCAGCAGCCTACGAAGTCGGGGGAGCTCCTACAATGAGCAGTTCTTC
j_gene: TRBJ1-3; v_gene: TRBV19; abundance: -; d_gene: -; CDR3aa: CASSIRGFSGNTIYF; CDR3nt: TGTGCCAGTAGTATAAGAGGATTCAGTGGAAACACCATATATTTT
j_gene: TRBJ2-7; v_gene: TRBV18; abundance: -; d_gene: -; CDR3aa: CASSSQSGLSSYEQYF; CDR3nt: TGTGCCAGCTCATCTCAAAGCGGGCTAAGCTCCTACGAGCAGTACTTC
j_gene: TRBJ2-1; v_gene: TRBV6-6; abundance: -; d_gene: -; CDR3aa: CASSSGEYNEQFF; CDR3nt: TGTGCCAGCAGTTCAGGAGAGTACAATGAGCAGTTCTTC
j_gene: TRBJ1-2; v_gene: TRBV9; abundance: -; d_gene: TRBD1; CDR3aa: CASSPDRAEPNYGYTF; CDR3nt: TGTGCCAGCAGCCCGGACAGGGCCGAACCAAACTATGGCTACACCTTC
j_gene: TRBJ2-3; v_gene: TRBV28; abundance: -; d_gene: -; CDR3aa: CASGLTDTQYF; CDR3nt: TGTGCCAGCGGGTTAACAGATACGCAGTATTTT
j_gene: TRBJ1-2; v_gene: TRBV19; abundance: -; d_gene: -; CDR3aa: CASSLHLEGRSAYGYTF; CDR3nt: TGTGCCAGTAGTCTCCACCTCGAGGGTAGGTCGGCGTATGGCTACACCTTC
j_gene: TRBJ1-2; v_gene: TRBV2; abundance: -; d_gene: -; CDR3aa: CASSGGRQSPYTF; CDR3nt: TGTGCCAGCAGTGGGGGCCGTCAGAGCCCCTACACCTTC
j_gene: TRBJ1-2; v_gene: TRBV5-6; abundance: -; d_gene: TRBD1; CDR3aa: CASKVRDREVYGYTF; CDR3nt: TGTGCCAGCAAAGTCCGGGACAGGGAAGTATATGGCTACACCTTC
j_gene: TRBJ1-1; v_gene: TRBV5-1; abundance: few; d_gene: -; CDR3aa: CASSRGDGSTEAFF; CDR3nt: TGCGCCAGCAGCCGAGGGGATGGGAGCACTGAAGCTTTCTTT
j_gene: TRBJ2-5; v_gene: TRBV6-1; abundance: -; d_gene: TRBD2; CDR3aa: CASSELAGGQETQYF; CDR3nt: TGTGCCAGCAGTGAACTAGCGGGGGGGCAAGAGACCCAGTACTTC
j_gene: TRBJ2-7; v_gene: TRBV27; abundance: -; d_gene: -; CDR3aa: CASSLYAGHSYEQYF; CDR3nt: TGTGCCAGCAGTTTATATGCGGGCCACTCCTACGAGCAGTACTTC
j_gene: TRBJ2-5; v_gene: TRBV5-1; abundance: once; d_gene: TRBD1; CDR3aa: CASSSGTGQETQYF; CDR3nt: TGCGCCAGCAGCTCGGGGACAGGACAAGAGACCCAGTACTTC
j_gene: TRBJ2-7; v_gene: TRBV7-6; abundance: -; d_gene: TRBD1; CDR3aa: CASSPDRVSYEQYF; CDR3nt: TGTGCCAGCAGCCCTGACAGGGTCTCCTACGAGCAGTACTTC
j_gene: TRBJ2-3; v_gene: TRBV30; abundance: -; d_gene: TRBD2; CDR3aa: CAWLAGGSDTQYF; CDR3nt: TGTGCCTGGCTAGCGGGGGGCTCAGATACGCAGTATTTT
j_gene: TRBJ2-1; v_gene: TRBV9; abundance: -; d_gene: -; CDR3aa: CASKAASTYNEQFF; CDR3nt: TGTGCCAGCAAGGCGGCTAGCACCTACAATGAGCAGTTCTTC
j_gene: TRBJ2-7; v_gene: TRBV11-2; abundance: -; d_gene: -; CDR3aa: CASTPPSGNFYEQYF; CDR3nt: TGTGCCAGCACCCCCCCGAGCGGAAATTTCTACGAGCAGTACTTC
j_gene: TRBJ1-1; v_gene: TRBV28; abundance: -; d_gene: -; CDR3aa: CASSLTNTEAFF; CDR3nt: TGTGCCAGCAGTTTGACGAACACTGAAGCTTTCTTT
j_gene: TRBJ2-7; v_gene: TRBV19; abundance: -; d_gene: -; CDR3aa: CASRDRSSYEQYF; CDR3nt: TGTGCCAGTAGAGACCGATCTTCCTACGAGCAGTACTTC
j_gene: TRBJ1-1; v_gene: TRBV6-6; abundance: -; d_gene: -; CDR3aa: CASSLGRMNTEAFF; CDR3nt: TGTGCCAGCAGCTTGGGACGGATGAACACTGAAGCTTTCTTT
j_gene: TRBJ1-3; v_gene: TRBV5-1; abundance: medium-sized; d_gene: -; CDR3aa: CASSNAGSGNTIYF; CDR3nt: TGCGCCAGCAGCAACGCAGGGAGTGGAAACACCATATATTTT
j_gene: TRBJ1-4; v_gene: TRBV9; abundance: -; d_gene: -; CDR3aa: CASSVEGGLNEKLFF; CDR3nt: TGTGCCAGCAGCGTAGAAGGCGGCCTGAATGAAAAACTGTTTTTT
j_gene: TRBJ2-7; v_gene: TRBV9; abundance: -; d_gene: TRBD1; CDR3aa: CASSVRGGEEQYF; CDR3nt: TGTGCCAGCAGCGTCCGAGGGGGCGAGGAGCAGTACTTC
j_gene: TRBJ2-7; v_gene: TRBV10-3; abundance: once; d_gene: -; CDR3aa: CATTVGEAYEQYF; CDR3nt: TGTGCCACCACCGTCGGGGAGGCCTACGAGCAGTACTTC
j_gene: TRBJ2-2; v_gene: TRBV19; abundance: -; d_gene: -; CDR3aa: CASRVGVLANTGELFF; CDR3nt: TGTGCCAGTAGGGTTGGGGTCCTCGCGAACACCGGGGAGCTGTTTTTT
j_gene: TRBJ1-3; v_gene: TRBV18; abundance: -; d_gene: TRBD1; CDR3aa: CASSATGGVSGNTIYF; CDR3nt: TGTGCCAGCTCAGCGACAGGGGGCGTATCTGGAAACACCATATATTTT
j_gene: TRBJ2-5; v_gene: TRBV7-2; abundance: -; d_gene: -; CDR3aa: CASSYRRQQETQYF; CDR3nt: TGTGCCAGCAGCTACCGTCGACAGCAAGAGACCCAGTACTTC
j_gene: TRBJ2-7; v_gene: TRBV2; abundance: -; d_gene: -; CDR3aa: CASSEALGVHYEQYF; CDR3nt: TGTGCCAGCAGTGAAGCGCTTGGGGTACACTACGAGCAGTACTTC
j_gene: TRBJ2-5; v_gene: TRBV5-6; abundance: -; d_gene: -; CDR3aa: CASSLGQQETQYF; CDR3nt: TGTGCCAGCAGCTTGGGACAGCAAGAGACCCAGTACTTC
j_gene: TRBJ1-4; v_gene: TRBV6-1; abundance: -; d_gene: TRBD1; CDR3aa: CASSVDRESEKLFF; CDR3nt: TGTGCCAGCAGTGTTGACAGGGAAAGTGAAAAACTGTTTTTT
j_gene: TRBJ1-4; v_gene: TRBV30; abundance: -; d_gene: -; CDR3aa: CAWSIQGVEKLFF; CDR3nt: TGTGCCTGGAGTATACAGGGCGTTGAAAAACTGTTTTTT
j_gene: TRBJ2-4; v_gene: TRBV4-1; abundance: -; d_gene: -; CDR3aa: CASSSPPLNIQYF; CDR3nt: TGCGCCAGCAGCTCCCCCCCCCTAAACATTCAGTACTTC
j_gene: TRBJ2-1; v_gene: TRBV7-8; abundance: -; d_gene: -; CDR3aa: CASSLESSVRYNEQFF; CDR3nt: TGTGCCAGCAGCTTAGAATCTAGCGTACGTTACAATGAGCAGTTCTTC
j_gene: TRBJ1-2; v_gene: TRBV6-1; abundance: -; d_gene: TRBD1; CDR3aa: CASSRDSYTDGYTF; CDR3nt: TGTGCCAGCAGCCGGGACAGCTATACGGATGGCTACACCTTC
j_gene: TRBJ2-7; v_gene: TRBV7-2; abundance: -; d_gene: TRBD1; CDR3aa: CASSIAPPARDRKYEQYF; CDR3nt: TGTGCCAGCAGCATAGCGCCACCCGCCCGGGACAGGAAGTACGAGCAGTACTTC
j_gene: TRBJ2-1; v_gene: TRBV4-3; abundance: -; d_gene: -; CDR3aa: CASSQDNRVKQFF; CDR3nt: TGCGCCAGCAGCCAAGATAACAGGGTCAAGCAGTTCTTC
j_gene: TRBJ1-6; v_gene: TRBV5-1; abundance: -; d_gene: -; CDR3aa: CASSPGQPNSPLHF; CDR3nt: TGCGCCAGCAGCCCTGGACAGCCTAATTCACCCCTCCACTTT
j_gene: TRBJ2-3; v_gene: TRBV7-9; abundance: -; d_gene: TRBD2; CDR3aa: CASSSGLAGGLTQYF; CDR3nt: TGTGCCAGCAGCTCGGGACTAGCGGGAGGACTAACGCAGTATTTT
j_gene: TRBJ1-2; v_gene: TRBV7-2; abundance: -; d_gene: -; CDR3aa: CASSLARGEGYTF; CDR3nt: TGTGCCAGCAGCTTAGCACGGGGGGAAGGCTACACCTTC
j_gene: TRBJ2-1; v_gene: TRBV28; abundance: -; d_gene: -; CDR3aa: CASSLRDTAYNEQFF; CDR3nt: TGTGCCAGCAGCCTCCGGGACACCGCCTACAATGAGCAGTTCTTC
j_gene: TRBJ2-1; v_gene: TRBV9; abundance: -; d_gene: -; CDR3aa: CASSPPPRESQIPDEQFF; CDR3nt: TGTGCCAGCAGCCCTCCCCCCCGGGAGTCCCAGATCCCCGATGAGCAGTTCTTC
j_gene: TRBJ2-7; v_gene: TRBV29-1; abundance: -; d_gene: -; CDR3aa: CSVKDRSSYEQYF; CDR3nt: TGCAGCGTCAAGGACAGAAGCTCCTACGAGCAGTACTTC
j_gene: TRBJ1-3; v_gene: TRBV30; abundance: -; d_gene: TRBD1; CDR3aa: CAWSSGTGVRYF; CDR3nt: TGTGCCTGGAGTAGCGGGACAGGGGTCAGGTATTTT